A selection of T cell receptor beta chains follows, all from one sample in a study of shared clonotypes between healthy human individuals. The table came from immunoSEQ multiplex PCR; TCRdb's copy has only in-frame clones and leaves some out. The repertoire includes 2,500,000 or so clones, about 92% of them detected once, and around 0.15% sits in the top ten. What was sequenced was naive CD4+ T cells sorted from blood. Receptors originate from a man between 18 and 35 years old in good health. CDR3s include the opening cysteine and the closing phenylalanine or tryptophan. The order of the fields is CDR3 protein, CDR3 DNA, J gene, V gene, D gene. D genes are given only for firm matches.

CDR3 protein: CASSRVRDYEQYF; CDR3 DNA: TGTGCCAGCAGCAGGGTTCGGGATTACGAGCAGTACTTC; J gene: TRBJ2-7; V gene: TRBV11-2; D gene: -
CDR3 protein: CASSQPLAGGENEQFF; CDR3 DNA: TGCGCCAGCAGCCAACCCCTAGCGGGAGGGGAAAATGAGCAGTTCTTC; J gene: TRBJ2-1; V gene: TRBV4-1; D gene: TRBD2
CDR3 protein: CASSLEGRGTDTQYF; CDR3 DNA: TGTGCCAGCAGTTTAGAAGGCAGGGGGACAGATACGCAGTATTTT; J gene: TRBJ2-3; V gene: TRBV27; D gene: TRBD1
CDR3 protein: CASSFRDRGPQETQYF; CDR3 DNA: TGCGCCAGCAGCTTCCGGGACAGGGGGCCTCAAGAGACCCAGTACTTC; J gene: TRBJ2-5; V gene: TRBV5-1; D gene: TRBD1
CDR3 protein: CASSPNPGTQETQYF; CDR3 DNA: TGCGCCAGCAGCCCGAACCCGGGGACCCAAGAGACCCAGTACTTC; J gene: TRBJ2-5; V gene: TRBV5-1; D gene: -
CDR3 protein: CATSRAPAGEQFF; CDR3 DNA: TGTGCCACGTCTCGGGCGCCTGCGGGGGAGCAGTTCTTC; J gene: TRBJ2-1; V gene: TRBV6-5; D gene: -
CDR3 protein: CASRPGTGSGNTIYF; CDR3 DNA: TGCGCCAGCAGGCCCGGGACAGGGTCTGGAAACACCATATATTTT; J gene: TRBJ1-3; V gene: TRBV5-1; D gene: TRBD1
CDR3 protein: CASSVSGVTDTQYF; CDR3 DNA: TGTGCCAGCAGCGTCTCCGGGGTAACAGATACGCAGTATTTT; J gene: TRBJ2-3; V gene: TRBV9; D gene: -
CDR3 protein: CASSEARQPQHF; CDR3 DNA: TGTGCCAGCAGTGAAGCGCGGCAGCCCCAGCATTTT; J gene: TRBJ1-5; V gene: TRBV2; D gene: -
CDR3 protein: CASSEVSAGNEKLFF; CDR3 DNA: TGTGCCAGCAGTGAAGTATCGGCGGGGAATGAAAAACTGTTTTTT; J gene: TRBJ1-4; V gene: TRBV6-1; D gene: -
CDR3 protein: CASSQTGPGELFF; CDR3 DNA: TGCGCCAGCAGCCAAACAGGGCCCGGGGAGCTGTTTTTT; J gene: TRBJ2-2; V gene: TRBV4-1; D gene: -
CDR3 protein: CASNRGNSPLHF; CDR3 DNA: TGTGCCAGCAACAGGGGGAATTCACCCCTCCACTTT; J gene: TRBJ1-6; V gene: TRBV2; D gene: TRBD1
CDR3 protein: CASSEVATDGYTF; CDR3 DNA: TGTGCCAGCAGTGAAGTGGCAACGGATGGCTACACCTTC; J gene: TRBJ1-2; V gene: TRBV2; D gene: -
CDR3 protein: CASSIPAGATSYNEQFF; CDR3 DNA: TGTGCCAGCAGTATACCAGCGGGGGCTACATCCTACAATGAGCAGTTCTTC; J gene: TRBJ2-1; V gene: TRBV28; D gene: TRBD2